The 27 T cell receptor beta chains presented below share a single source sample, sequenced in a study of cytomegalovirus exposure and HLA in healthy donors. The method was immunoSEQ multiplex PCR; TCRdb's version includes in-frame clones alone and lacks a portion of them. Of around 60,000 clones in the sample, about 96% are singletons; the top ten hold 0.9% to 1.5%. Input material: PBMCs. These receptors were obtained from a woman between 18 and 29 years old in good health and CMV-seronegative.

CDR3 DNA: TGCGCCAGCAGCGCCGACTATGAGCAGTTCTTC. Translation: CASSADYEQFF. This chain links TRBV5-1 with TRBJ2-1; D is ambiguous. V shed 4 bases and J shed 8 bases, with 7 bases lying between them. The CDR3 is 11 residues long. Germline V gene sequence: CDR1 SGHRS, CDR2 YFSETQ.

V and J are TRBV7-2 and TRBJ2-7; TRBD2 might be the D (6 bases). CDR1 and CDR2 (germline): SGHTA, FQGNSA. V lost 4 bases to trimming and J lost 10 bases, with 11 bases between them. CDR3 size: 11 residues. The DNA for the CDR3 is TGTGCCAGCAGCTCGCCGGGAGTCCAGTACTTC. It codes for CASSSPGVQYF.

This clone is a singleton in its sample. V and J are TRBV9 and TRBJ2-3; TRBD2 agrees at 8 bases. The J segment lost 4 bases and the V segment lost 2 bases, leaving 15 bases of the junction unmatched. Germline values: CDR1 SGDLS, CDR2 YYNGEE. CDR3 length equals 18 residues. The CDR3 loop is CASSVGVLAGGRADTQYF. The CDR3 region has the DNA TGTGCCAGCAGCGTCGGGGTGTTGGCGGGGGGTCGGGCAGATACGCAGTATTTT.

The chain joins TRBV4-1 to TRBJ2-7, with 9 nucleotides matching TRBD2. The germline CDR1 and CDR2 sequences are MGHRA and YSYEKL. The CDR3 loop spans 16 amino acids. Trimming removed 3 bases from V and 4 bases from J; junction bases left unmatched: 10. The CDR3 bases are TGCGCCAGCAGCCAGGAGGCGAGCGGGAGGCTTTACGAGCAGTACTTC. Translated: CASSQEASGRLYEQYF.

The rearrangement joins TRBV5-5 to TRBJ2-1; 9 positions agree with TRBD2. The CDR3 length is 17 residues. Germline CDR1 is SGHKS and CDR2 is YYEKEE (reference sequence). Trimming cost V 3 bases and J 0 bases; bases outside gene matches: 7. The CDR3 protein is CASSYGGRGSSYNEQFF. The CDR3 DNA follows: TGTGCCAGCAGCTACGGCGGGAGGGGAAGCTCCTACAATGAGCAGTTCTTC.

The count of this clone is one. The chain links TRBV7-3 to TRBJ2-3; 7 bases match TRBD1. CDR1 and CDR2 (germline): SGHTA, FQGTGA. The trim removed 4 bases at V and 6 bases at J, leaving 7 bases unmatched. The CDR3 sequence is 14 residues long. CDR3 protein: CASSSGGGRDTQYF. Here the CDR3 DNA reads TGTGCCAGCAGCTCAGGGGGTGGGCGTGATACGCAGTATTTT.

The chain uses TRBV5-5 and TRBJ1-4, with D possibly TRBD1 on 5 matching bases. The germline CDR1 and CDR2 sequences are SGHKS and YYEKEE (reference sequence). V was pared by 4 bases and J by 8 bases, with 12 bases between. CDR3 length: 13 residues. CDR3 residues: CASSPRADEKLFF. CDR3 DNA sequence: TGTGCCAGCAGCCCCAGGGCCGACGAAAAACTGTTTTTT. Full variable domain (missing parts from reference TRBV5-5 and TRBJ1-4): DAGVTQSPTHLIKTRGQQVTLRCSPISGHKSVSWYQQVLGQGPQFIFQYYEKEERGRGNFPDRFSARQFPNYSSELNVNALLLGDSALYLCASSPRADEKLFFGSGTQLSVL.

V and J are TRBV7-9 and TRBJ1-1, with D tentatively TRBD1 (5 bases). This CDR3 has 16 amino acids. Trimming stripped 2 bases from V and 3 bases from J, with 16 bases between. In germline, CDR1 is SEHNR, CDR2 FQNEAQ (reference sequence). The CDR3 protein is CASSLFLGGVDTEAFF. The DNA for the CDR3 is TGTGCCAGCAGCTTATTTCTTGGAGGGGTGGACACTGAAGCTTTCTTT. Full variable domain (outside the CDR3, taken from reference TRBV7-9 and TRBJ1-1): DTGVSQNPRHKITKRGQNVTFRCDPISEHNRLYWYRQTLGQGPEFLTYFQNEAQLEKSRLLSDRFSAERPKGSFSTLEIQRTEQGDSAMYLCASSLFLGGVDTEAFFGQGTRLTVV.

The sample holds one count of this clone. The chain recombines TRBV21-1 with TRBJ2-3; the D call TRBD1 from the table was never checked on the DNA. TRBV21-1 is a pseudogene locus. The CDR3 extends over 17 amino acids. In nucleotides, the CDR3 is TGTGCCAGCAGCCAGGGGGCGACCCCTCTGGAGGCAGATACGCAGTATTTT. Residues: CASSQGATPLEADTQYF.

This sequence joins TRBV5-6 and TRBJ2-7; D might be TRBD1 (5 bases). Trimming left V 4 bases short and J 0 bases short, with 17 bases between. The CDR3 totals 16 residues. CDR1 is SGHDT, CDR2 YYEEEE, per germline. The CDR3 loop reads CASSPTGDSASYEQYF. CDR3 bases: TGTGCCAGCAGCCCCACGGGTGACAGTGCCTCCTACGAGCAGTACTTC.

The chain combines TRBV11-1 with TRBJ2-3; 12 bases are a match to TRBD2. The CDR3 is made up of 18 amino acids. Germline CDR1 reads SGHAT; CDR2 reads FQDESV (reference sequence). V was pared by 3 bases and J by 8 bases, with 15 bases of the junction left unmatched. CDR3 protein: CASSLGSTTSGRGGTQYF. CDR3 nucleotides: TGTGCCAGCAGCTTGGGGTCGACGACTAGCGGGAGAGGGGGTACGCAGTATTTT.

V gene TRBV28 combines with J gene TRBJ1-2, with D possibly TRBD1 on 6 matching bases. V was pared by 4 bases and J by 6 bases, with 15 bases between. Germline V gives CDR1 MDHEN, CDR2 SYDVKM. The CDR3 contains 14 residues. CDR3 sequence (DNA): TGTGCCAGCAGTTCCACACAGGGAGGGGATGGCTACACCTTC. It specifies CASSSTQGGDGYTF.

For this clone: Mismatch with germline at one junction end may stem from a read error. The chain joins TRBV7-6 to TRBJ2-2; no clear D gene. CDR1 and CDR2 (germline): SGHVS, FNYEAQ. The CDR3 loop spans 14 amino acids. The CDR3 DNA is TGTGGCAGCAGGAAGAGCCTATCAACCGGGGAGCTGTTTTTT. It encodes CGSRKSLSTGELFF.

The V gene is TRBV2, the J gene TRBJ2-1; 15 positions match TRBD2. CDR3 size: 15 residues. CDR1 is SNHLY and CDR2 is FYNNEI in the germline V gene. Trimming at V came to 11 bases and at J to 10 bases, leaving 12 bases not matched to a gene. The CDR3 here is CAARPGTSGRREQFF. The DNA of the CDR3 is TGTGCCGCCCGACCCGGGACTAGCGGGAGGAGAGAGCAGTTCTTC.

The chain couples TRBV7-6 to TRBJ2-5; tentative D call: TRBD2 (6 bases). CDR1 and CDR2 from the germline V gene are SGHVS and FNYEAQ. The V end was cut by 1 base, the J end by 5 bases, with 11 bases between. The CDR3 is 14 amino acids. The CDR3 nucleotides are TGTGCCAGCAGCTTAGGGCCGGCGGGGGAGACCCAGTACTTC. As protein: CASSLGPAGETQYF.

The chain carries TRBV19 and TRBJ2-7; 10 bases are a match to TRBD1. The V gene's germline CDR1 is LNHDA and CDR2 SQIVND (reference sequence). This CDR3 comprises 11 residues. V was pared by 11 bases and J by 6 bases, with 4 bases of the junction left unmatched. CDR3 sequence: CAGGTGAEQYF. CDR3 sequence (DNA): TGTGCCGGGGGGACAGGGGCCGAGCAGTACTTC.

The V gene is TRBV30, the J gene TRBJ1-5; D unclear. V was pared by 2 bases and J by 9 bases, with 11 bases between. Germline values: CDR1 GTSNPN, CDR2 SVGIG (reference sequence). CDR3 length equals 12 residues. The CDR3 protein is CAWSSGWGPQHF. As DNA, the CDR3 is TGTGCCTGGAGTAGCGGTTGGGGGCCCCAGCATTTT. The full variable domain, its missing parts supplied by reference TRBV30 and TRBJ1-5, is SQTIHQWPATLVQPVGSPLSLECTVEGTSNPNLYWYRQAAGRGLQLLFYSVGIGQISSEVPQNLSASRPQDRQFILSSKKLLLSDSGFYLCAWSSGWGPQHFGDGTRLSIL.

The chain joins TRBV5-1 to TRBJ1-1, with D tentatively TRBD1 (6 bases). V was trimmed by 4 bases and J by 3 bases, leaving 10 bases between them. The CDR3 runs 13 residues. Germline values: CDR1 SGHRS, CDR2 YFSETQ. CDR3 loop: CASSPTGYTEAFF. As DNA, the CDR3 is TGCGCCAGCAGCCCGACAGGATACACTGAAGCTTTCTTT.

The chain combines TRBV28 with TRBJ2-7, with D perhaps matching TRBD1 (6 bases). CDR1 and CDR2 from the germline V gene are MDHEN and SYDVKM. V was cut by 7 bases and J by 9 bases, with 22 bases left in between. CDR3 length: 14 residues. In nucleotides, the CDR3 is TGTGCCAGCAAGACTCCCGGGGACAAGGTGGCGCAGTACTTC. It specifies CASKTPGDKVAQYF.

The chain's CDR3 is CASSHLAGGTDTQYF. CDR3 nucleotides: TGTGCCAGCAGTCACCTAGCGGGGGGAACAGATACGCAGTATTTT. The V and J genes are TRBV27 and TRBJ2-3; 11 nucleotides match TRBD2. The germline gives CDR1 MNHEY, CDR2 SMNVEV (reference sequence). The CDR3 is made up of 15 amino acids. Trimming cost V 5 bases and J 3 bases; bases outside gene matches: 4.

The V gene is TRBV6-6, the J gene TRBJ1-5, with D hard to call. This CDR3 spans 15 amino acids. Germline V gives CDR1 MNHNY, CDR2 SVGAGI (reference sequence). Trimming stripped 0 bases from V and 5 bases from J, with 11 bases between. CDR3 loop: CASSYSSGVYQPQHF. CDR3 DNA: TGTGCCAGCAGTTACTCGAGCGGGGTGTATCAGCCCCAGCATTTT.

The V and J genes are TRBV6-6 and TRBJ1-4; D gene unclear. Looked up from germline, CDR1 is MNHNY and CDR2 is SVGAGI (reference sequence). This CDR3 comprises 12 residues. The ends were cut back, 6 bases at V and 7 bases at J, with 9 bases in the middle. The CDR3 is CASSPRGEKLFF. The CDR3 nucleotides are TGTGCCAGCAGCCCCCGGGGTGAAAAACTGTTTTTT.

CDR3 protein: CASRLAGDYEQYF. Written as DNA, the CDR3 is TGTGCCAGCAGACTAGCGGGAGACTACGAGCAGTACTTC. This chain links TRBV28 with TRBJ2-7; 11 bases are a match to TRBD2. V dropped 6 bases and J dropped 3; count of bases not matched to a gene: 1. Germline loops: CDR1 MDHEN, CDR2 SYDVKM. This CDR3 is built from 13 residues.

The chain couples TRBV7-8 to TRBJ2-5, with 8 bases fitting TRBD1. Germline CDR1 SGHVS, CDR2 FQNEAQ. The V and J ends lost 4 bases and 7 bases, in that order; junction bases with no gene match: 5. The CDR3 consists of 13 residues. CDR3 DNA sequence: TGTGCCAGCAGCTCGGACAGGGTAATGACCCAGTACTTC. It specifies CASSSDRVMTQYF.

The chain combines TRBV4-1 with TRBJ1-5; D is unresolved. Germline V gene lookup returns CDR1 MGHRA and CDR2 YSYEKL. Trimming stripped 4 bases from V and 4 bases from J, with 11 bases between. This CDR3 has 14 amino acids. The CDR3 reads CASSPIVRNQPQHF. The DNA of the CDR3 is TGCGCCAGCAGCCCCATTGTCAGGAATCAGCCCCAGCATTTT.

The V gene is TRBV5-1, the J gene TRBJ2-6; 7 bases align to TRBD2. Germline CDR1 SGHRS, CDR2 YFSETQ. The CDR3 is 16 amino acids. V gave up 3 bases and J gave up 0 bases; unmatched junction bases: 3. The CDR3: CASSWGGDSGANVLTF. The CDR3 coding sequence is TGCGCCAGCAGCTGGGGGGGGGACTCTGGGGCCAACGTCCTGACTTTC.

The chain employs TRBV28 and TRBJ2-2, with D perhaps TRBD1 (5 bases). V was trimmed by 2 bases and J by 6 bases, leaving 19 bases between them. Germline lookup yields CDR1 MDHEN and CDR2 SYDVKM. This CDR3 is 17 amino acids long. CDR3 region: CASSLSPPSGFSGELFF. CDR3 DNA: TGTGCCAGCAGTTTAAGTCCCCCGTCAGGGTTCTCCGGGGAGCTGTTTTTT.